This TCR beta chain comes out of a study of shared clonotypes between healthy human individuals (dated by TCRdb to about 2020). About the investigation overall: Two women and a few men aged 18 to 49 years were included in the cohort. For each donor, CD4 naive and CD4 memory were each run on three plates, CD8 naive on two plates, and CD8 memory on one plate. To estimate repertoire size and how much clonotype sharing occurs between individuals, the study deeply sequenced the blood TCR repertoires of several healthy adults. To increase sequencing depth and limit assay-specific biases, different laboratories used diverse techniques to prepare libraries and sequence TCR repertoires. Leukapheresis yielded between about 0.85 and 10 billion PBMCs per donor. Overall results and qualifications from the work: Because the study included only a small number of donors, the genetic and exposure-history diversity represented was limited. Only blood was sampled, and tissue TCR repertoires likely differ from those in blood. Rarefaction of sorted-subset datasets indicated incomplete sequencing despite the large sequencing depth. Larger estimated clonotype richness was generally found for naive subsets than for memory subsets. Approximately 4.8% of naive CD4, roughly 3.5% of naive CD8, about 2.5% of memory CD4, and approximately 0.39% of memory CD8 clonotypes were shared across four donors. Compared with non-shared clonotypes, clonotypes shared by all four sorted-subset donors had higher generation probabilities. Based on pairwise subsampling, the degree of clonotype sharing among donors was expected to be affected by sequencing depth.

Using the deep immunoSEQ assay, multiplex PCR amplified TCR CDR3 regions from genomic DNA. Genomic DNA extracted from each cell subset was distributed evenly over all wells of several immunoSEQ 96-well plates, and each plate served as one replicate. For sorted subsets, each replicate PCR was loaded with about 200 ng genomic DNA, equivalent to some 27,000 T cell genomes. Purified libraries were quantified with a Qubit 3.0 fluorometer, sized on a Bioanalyzer 2100, and re-quantified with the KAPA Library Quantification kit. Each immunoSEQ 96-well plate was sequenced on its own single-read 150-cycle Illumina NextSeq 550 flow cell. For the original study's pipeline: Because only junctional sequences without quality scores were contained in the immunoSEQ output, filtering matching that applied to full-length reads could not be performed. To assign V/J genes and CDR3, sequences were annotated using PyIR, a Python wrapper for IgBLAST v1.9, with IMGT germline references. Reads were filtered out if the reads had weak V/J assignments (E-value above 1e-6), no CDR3, stop codons, out-of-frame junctions, or ambiguous translated residues. V3J clonotypes were defined as sequences sharing the same inferred V gene, J gene, and CDR3 amino acid sequence. Percentage overlap between repertoires was calculated by dividing the number of shared unique clonotypes by the size of the smaller repertoire. Three approaches were used to assess repertoire richness: RTK rarefaction, the Chao1 estimator, and Recon v2.1 estimates of unobserved clonotypes. Generation probabilities were computed with OLGA for all TCRbeta clonotypes obtained by the gDNA method from four donors. Not all clones reach the TCRdb copy of this immuneACCESS table, which keeps in-frame sequences only. Checked studies attribute under half of the gap to unresolved V genes and leave the rest unexplained. Clone size and the V and J calls come from that table; the DNA yielded D and trimming. For this sample there are about a million clones; approximately 80% appear just once. The ten largest clones capture approximately 1.5% of the sample.

As regards this clone: Its target antigen remains unknown. No much larger clone exists at a distance of one base, and base qualities are not known.

Donors were healthy HIV-negative adults with no recently reported acute infections or vaccinations. Every donor was a Caucasian adult living in Nashville, Tennessee, USA. CD4+ T cells were enriched by magnetic negative selection; naive cells were then positively selected on CD45RA, and the negative fraction formed the memory subset. Blood was obtained by leukapheresis, after which PBMCs were separated by Ficoll-Histopaque density gradient centrifugation and cryopreserved in liquid nitrogen vapor phase. Purity and quantity of every magnetically sorted T cell population were checked by analytical flow cytometry. From each sorted fraction, genomic DNA was isolated and quantified by UV absorbance on a Nanodrop 2000c. This sequence was found in a man aged 18 to 29 in good health. The sequenced sample consisted of memory CD4+ T cells sorted from blood. The sample's cell subset or site label, in plain terms: CD45RA-negative fraction.

Here is the DNA: TGCGCCAGCAGCGTGGAAGGGCGAAAAGAGACCCAGTACTTC. Its protein is CASSVEGRKETQYF. Here the chain combines TRBV5-1 and TRBJ2-5; too little of a D gene remains to name it. Based on the germline V gene, the CDR1 and CDR2 sequences are SGHRS and YFSETQ. The CDR3, from cysteine to phenylalanine, totals 14 residues. Of the read, only the CDR3 DNA is kept; its 42 bases are in frame from base 1. A distance of 13 bases separates the germline ends of V and J, which lose 4 bases and 3 bases respectively.